This TCR beta chain was captured in a study of OX40 agonist ivuxolimab in advanced cancers. Study-level information: An anti-OX40 (CD134) antibody with agonistic activity, ivuxolimab, was administered to patients. The dose of intravenous ivuxolimab that patients received every 2 weeks ranged from 0.01 to 10 mg/kg. From about 23 to 85 years was the age range, with a mean of approximately 63 years, and roughly 83% were male. Whole-study results and caveats: On average, CD8+ T cells showed a greater number of expanded clones than CD4+.

Data came from immunoSEQ multiplex PCR; TCRdb stores just in-frame clones and leaves some out. The sample shows 71,000 or so clones, about 94% of them seen only once. Of note for this clone: The antigen is undetermined.

CDR1 SQVTM and CDR2 ANQGSEA come from the germline V gene. The length of the CDR3 is 11 residues. Between the trimmed V and J ends, which lost 1 base and 4 bases, there was a span of 5 bases. Sequences were derived from CD4+ or CD8+ T cells sorted from blood, sampled in a trial of the OX40 agonist ivuxolimab. This rearrangement joins TRBV29-1 to TRBJ2-7; D gene ambiguous. The TCR originated in an adult with an advanced solid tumor such as melanoma, head and neck, liver or kidney cancer. The CDR3 here is CSVEVGYEQYF. As DNA, the CDR3 is TGCAGCGTTGAAGTAGGGTACGAGCAGTACTTC.